The rows below give T cell receptor beta chains drawn from one sample of a study of CD8+ T cells in alopecia areata. Only in-frame clones appear in the TCRdb table, and some are missing; sequencing was by immunoSEQ multiplex PCR. The repertoire holds approximately 210,000 clones, with roughly three fifths as singletons. This sample comprised CD4+ T cells sorted from blood, obtained around week 42, from a patient treated with tofacitinib. The receptors originated from a human donor with alopecia areata. The CDR3 runs from the conserved cysteine through the conserved F or W. The order of the fields is clone size, CDR3 length, V gene, J gene, D gene, CDR3 DNA, CDR3 protein. A D gene is named only where the DNA matches it firmly. Size tells how often a clone was seen (once, few, many) or the class of an expanded clone, and some rows leave it out.

>NA|14|TRBV6-1|TRBJ2-2|NA
TGTGCCAGCGCAACCGGGACACACACCGGGGAGCTGTTTTTT
CASATGTHTGELFF
>few|12|TRBV29-1|TRBJ2-3|NA
TGCAGCGTTCGAAAGGGTCTAGATACGCAGTATTTT
CSVRKGLDTQYF
>NA|14|TRBV30|TRBJ2-7|TRBD2
TGTGCCTGGAGCGGGAGGCTCTCCTCCTACGAGCAGTACTTC
CAWSGRLSSYEQYF
>NA|15|TRBV30|TRBJ2-7|NA
TGTGCCTGGAGTGGGAAAGGACACCCTGCTCCCGAGCAGTACTTC
CAWSGKGHPAPEQYF
>NA|16|TRBV13|TRBJ2-3|NA
TGTGCCAGCAGCCCTATCGCGAGTGTTGAGACAGATACGCAGTATTTT
CASSPIASVETDTQYF
>NA|14|TRBV15|TRBJ2-5|NA
TGTGCCACCAGCAGGCCGGGAAATCAAGAGACCCAGTACTTC
CATSRPGNQETQYF
>NA|12|TRBV30|TRBJ2-1|TRBD1
TGTGCCTGGAGTGCCCAGGGGGATGAGCAGTTCTTC
CAWSAQGDEQFF
>few|13|TRBV2|TRBJ1-1|TRBD1
TGTGCCAGGCCGCGCAGGGGGCGGACTGAAGCTTTCTTT
CARPRRGRTEAFF
>NA|16|TRBV27|TRBJ2-7|NA
TGTGCCAGCAGTACATTTCCAGGGGAGAGCTCCTACGAGCAGTACTTC
CASSTFPGESSYEQYF
>NA|15|TRBV13|TRBJ2-4|NA
TGTGCCAGCAGCCGGGACGGGCTAGCCAAAAACATTCAGTACTTC
CASSRDGLAKNIQYF
>NA|13|TRBV6-1|TRBJ2-4|NA
TGTGCCAGCAGCCGGACAGGGAGGGACATTCAGTACTTC
CASSRTGRDIQYF
>NA|14|TRBV7-9|TRBJ1-2|NA
TGTGCCAGCAGCTCCGACGGGGGCGGCTATGGCTACACCTTC
CASSSDGGGYGYTF
>NA|14|TRBV29-1|TRBJ1-2|NA
TGCAGCGTTCTCCCAGGGTACGAGGACTATGGCTACACCTTC
CSVLPGYEDYGYTF
>NA|15|TRBV2|TRBJ2-1|TRBD2
TGTGCCAGCAGTGAACTAGCGGGGGGTTACAATGAGCAGTTCTTC
CASSELAGGYNEQFF
>once|18|TRBV7-2|TRBJ2-6|NA
TGTGCCAGCAGCTTTCACGGCAAAGCTCACTCTGGGGCCAACGTCCTGACTTTC
CASSFHGKAHSGANVLTF
>NA|15|TRBV2|TRBJ1-5|NA
TGTGCCAGCAGTCTCCAGGGTGCTGGCAATCAGCCCCAGCATTTT
CASSLQGAGNQPQHF
>few|20|TRBV5-1|TRBJ2-2|TRBD1
TGCGCCAGCAGCTTGGTTCCCCGGACAGGGGGCCCTGGATCCACCGGGGAGCTGTTTTTT
CASSLVPRTGGPGSTGELFF
>few|16|TRBV9|TRBJ2-2|TRBD2
TGTGCCAGCAGCCCGACGGGAGGGGGGAACACCGGGGAGCTGTTTTTT
CASSPTGGGNTGELFF
>NA|15|TRBV7-9|TRBJ2-2|NA
TGTGCCAGCAGCCCTGGGGGGCGTCGCACCGGGGAGCTGTTTTTT
CASSPGGRRTGELFF
>NA|14|TRBV14|TRBJ1-2|NA
TGTGCCAGCAGCCAAGTCACAAGGGCGGGGGGCTACACCTTC
CASSQVTRAGGYTF
>NA|14|TRBV5-6|TRBJ1-5|NA
TGTGCCAGCAGCGGGGGGCTCGGGAATCAGCCCCAGCATTTT
CASSGGLGNQPQHF
>NA|15|TRBV30|TRBJ1-1|NA
TGTGCCTGGAGTAGAGCAAACGGCCTCTACACTGAAGCTTTCTTT
CAWSRANGLYTEAFF
>NA|16|TRBV5-1|TRBJ2-5|TRBD1
TGCGCCAGCAGCCCACGGACAGGGGGTAGACAAGAGACCCAGTACTTC
CASSPRTGGRQETQYF
>NA|15|TRBV5-1|TRBJ1-1|NA
TGCGCCAGCAGCTTAGGAGAGACACTGAACACTGAAGCTTTCTTT
CASSLGETLNTEAFF
>NA|18|TRBV30|TRBJ2-1|TRBD2
TGTGCCTGGAGTGGGACTAGCGGGGTCCAAAGCTCCTACAATGAGCAGTTCTTC
CAWSGTSGVQSSYNEQFF
>NA|13|TRBV5-6|TRBJ2-5|NA
TGTGCCAGCAGCTTGAGTGGGGGAGAGACCCAGTACTTC
CASSLSGGETQYF
>NA|15|TRBV4-1|TRBJ2-7|NA
TGCGCCAGCAGCCTCAGAGAGGGGGTGTCCTACGAGCAGTACTTC
CASSLREGVSYEQYF
>few|16|TRBV29-1|TRBJ2-1|TRBD1
TGCAGCGTTGCAGAAGGGGGCGTCAGCTCCTACAATGAGCAGTTCTTC
CSVAEGGVSSYNEQFF
>NA|14|TRBV7-9|TRBJ2-3|TRBD2
TGTGCCAGCGGTAGCGGGGCACGAACAGATACGCAGTATTTT
CASGSGARTDTQYF
>NA|15|TRBV29-1|TRBJ1-2|TRBD1
TGCAGCGCCCAACCCCGGGACAGATCTAACTATGGCTACACCTTC
CSAQPRDRSNYGYTF
>NA|13|TRBV15|TRBJ1-1|TRBD1
TGTGCCACCAGTCAGGGGGCAGACACTGAAGCTTTCTTT
CATSQGADTEAFF
>NA|13|TRBV6-4|TRBJ2-1|NA
TGTGCCAGCAGTGAATGGCTAGCCGATGAGCAGTTCTTC
CASSEWLADEQFF
>many|13|TRBV4-3|TRBJ2-1|NA
TGCGCCAGCAGCCAACGCGGGGACGATGAGCAGTTCTTC
CASSQRGDDEQFF
>few|13|TRBV30|TRBJ1-5|NA
TGTGCCTGGAGCTACCCAGACTTGCAGCCCCAGCATTTT
CAWSYPDLQPQHF
>NA|16|TRBV15|TRBJ2-5|NA
TGTGCCACCAGCAGAGATGGCTCGATGCCAAGAGGGACCCAGTACTTC
CATSRDGSMPRGTQYF
>NA|13|TRBV29-1|TRBJ1-1|NA
TGCAGCGTCGTTGGACGTCTGAACACTGAAGCTTTCTTT
CSVVGRLNTEAFF
>NA|15|TRBV30|TRBJ1-4|NA
TGTGCCTGGAGTGTACGAGCAGCCGTGGTTGGAAAACTGTTTTTT
CAWSVRAAVVGKLFF
>NA|13|TRBV10-1|TRBJ2-3|NA
TGCGCCAGCAGTGACGGGGGCTCAGATACGCAGTATTTT
CASSDGGSDTQYF
>few|14|TRBV29-1|TRBJ2-1|NA
TGCAGCGTGATTGGGACCCATCCTTTTGTTGAGCAGTTCTTC
CSVIGTHPFVEQFF
>NA|16|TRBV2|TRBJ2-3|NA
TGTGCCAGCAGTACCCGTCCAGCGAAGGTCGCAGATACGCAGTATTTT
CASSTRPAKVADTQYF
>NA|15|TRBV21-1|TRBJ1-1|NA
TGTGCCAGCAGCTTGTGGACAGGGGAGGACACTGAAGCTTTCTTT
CASSLWTGEDTEAFF
>NA|15|TRBV5-4|TRBJ2-1|TRBD2
TGTGCCAGCAGCTCGGATGGACTAGCGGTTAATGAGCAGTTCTTC
CASSSDGLAVNEQFF
>NA|15|TRBV9|TRBJ2-2|NA
TGTGCCAGCAGCGTCCAAAGTCTATCCTCCGGGGAGCTGTTTTTT
CASSVQSLSSGELFF
>NA|14|TRBV6-4|TRBJ2-3|NA
TGTGCCAGCAGTGCCGATGGGGGTCCAGATACGCAGTATTTT
CASSADGGPDTQYF
>NA|13|TRBV2|TRBJ2-7|NA
TGTGCCAGCTTTCTTGGGGGATCCTACGAGCAGTACTTC
CASFLGGSYEQYF
>few|17|TRBV4-3|TRBJ1-4|NA
TGCGCCAGCAGCCAAGATAGGACCAGGGGAACTAATGAAAAACTGTTTTTT
CASSQDRTRGTNEKLFF
>NA|16|TRBV10-3|TRBJ1-2|NA
TGTGCCATCAGTGACTCACCCGGGGGCGGTAGTTATGGCTACACCTTC
CAISDSPGGGSYGYTF
>NA|15|TRBV7-3|TRBJ2-7|TRBD1
TGTGCCAGCAGCTTAACTGGGGACAGGACCTACGAGCAGTACTTC
CASSLTGDRTYEQYF